This entry describes one T cell receptor (beta chain). Antigen specificity is unknown. TCRdb re-analysed the reads in MiXCR, keeping a single row per CDR3 protein. This repertoire shows approximately 910,000 distinct CDR3 sequences, approximately 33% found once; its top ten account for roughly 12%. The data originate from a study of T cell repertoires in cytomegalovirus infection. Study overall: Peptides in the study included HLA-C-restricted and HLA-B-restricted CMV epitopes. Carrying CMV and the relevant HLA type showed in public TCR beta signatures. Study-wide findings and caveats: Ex vivo responses were dominated by HLA-C-restricted CMV-specific TCR beta clonotypes. Cumulative frequency (of public TCR beta family members) identified carriers of CMV plus the relevant HLA.

Looked up from germline, CDR1 is SGDLS and CDR2 is YYNGEE. Trimming removed 3 bases from V and 4 bases from J; junction bases left unmatched: 1. CDR3 size: 12 residues. This chain connects TRBV9 to TRBJ2-7; 7 bases fit TRBD2. Sequencing was performed on cultured CD8+ T cells from PBMCs, taken from culture after CMV antigen stimulation. The TCR was taken from a human donor in good health (CMV status not recorded). Some clones in this sample may be carry-over from other donors' samples. CDR3 sequence (DNA): TGTGCCAGCAGCGATAGCGGGTACGAGCAGTACTTC. Translating it yields CASSDSGYEQYF. Full variable domain (outside the CDR3, taken from reference TRBV9 and TRBJ2-7): DSGVTQTPKHLITATGQRVTLRCSPRSGDLSVYWYQQSLDQGLQFLIQYYNGEERAKGNILERFSAQQFPDLHSELNLSSLELGDSALYFCASSDSGYEQYFGPGTRLTVT.